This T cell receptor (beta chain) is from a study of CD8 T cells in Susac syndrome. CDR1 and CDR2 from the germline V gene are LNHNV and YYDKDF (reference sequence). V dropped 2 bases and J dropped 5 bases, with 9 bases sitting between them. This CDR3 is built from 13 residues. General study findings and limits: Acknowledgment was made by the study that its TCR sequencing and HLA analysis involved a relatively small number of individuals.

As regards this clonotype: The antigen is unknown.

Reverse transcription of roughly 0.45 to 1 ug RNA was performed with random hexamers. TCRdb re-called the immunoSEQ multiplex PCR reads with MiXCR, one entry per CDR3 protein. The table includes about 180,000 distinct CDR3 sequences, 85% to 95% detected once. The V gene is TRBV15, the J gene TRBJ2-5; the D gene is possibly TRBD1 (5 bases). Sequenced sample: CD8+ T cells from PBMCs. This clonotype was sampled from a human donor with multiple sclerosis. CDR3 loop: CATSRPKGETQYF. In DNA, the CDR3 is TGTGCCACCAGCAGACCTAAGGGGGAGACCCAGTACTTC.